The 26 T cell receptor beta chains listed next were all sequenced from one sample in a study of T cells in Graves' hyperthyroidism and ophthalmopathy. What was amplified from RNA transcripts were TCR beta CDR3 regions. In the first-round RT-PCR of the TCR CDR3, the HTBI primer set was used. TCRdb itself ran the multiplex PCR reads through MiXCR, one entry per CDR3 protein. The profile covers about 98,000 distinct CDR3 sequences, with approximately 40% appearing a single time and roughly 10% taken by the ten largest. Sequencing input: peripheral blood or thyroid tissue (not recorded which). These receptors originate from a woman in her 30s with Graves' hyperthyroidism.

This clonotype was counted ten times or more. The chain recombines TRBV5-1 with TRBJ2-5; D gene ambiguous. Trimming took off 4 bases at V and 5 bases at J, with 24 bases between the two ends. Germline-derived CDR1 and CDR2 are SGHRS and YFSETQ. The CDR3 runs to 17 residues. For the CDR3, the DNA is TGCGCCAGCAGCGGGCAGCCCTCTTCCGCGATTAGGGAGACCCAGTACTTC. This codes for CASSGQPSSAIRETQYF.

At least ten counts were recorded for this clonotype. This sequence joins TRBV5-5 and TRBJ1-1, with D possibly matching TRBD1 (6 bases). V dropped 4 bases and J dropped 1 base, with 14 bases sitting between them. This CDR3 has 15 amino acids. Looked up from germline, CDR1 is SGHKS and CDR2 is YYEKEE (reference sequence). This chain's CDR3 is CASSRNPGANTEAFF. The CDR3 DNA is TGTGCCAGCAGCCGTAACCCAGGGGCGAACACTGAAGCTTTCTTT.

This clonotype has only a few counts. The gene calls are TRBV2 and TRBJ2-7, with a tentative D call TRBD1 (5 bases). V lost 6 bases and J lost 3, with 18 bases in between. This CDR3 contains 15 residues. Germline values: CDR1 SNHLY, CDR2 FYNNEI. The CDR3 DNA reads TGTGCCAGCAGCCGGAACAGGCTCTTACGCTACGAGCAGTACTTC. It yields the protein CASSRNRLLRYEQYF.

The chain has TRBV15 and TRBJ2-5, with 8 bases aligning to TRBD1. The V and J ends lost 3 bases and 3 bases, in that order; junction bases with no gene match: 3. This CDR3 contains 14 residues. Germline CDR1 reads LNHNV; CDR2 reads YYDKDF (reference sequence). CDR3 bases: TGTGCCACCAGCAGTCGGGACAGGAAAGAGACCCAGTACTTC. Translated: CATSSRDRKETQYF.

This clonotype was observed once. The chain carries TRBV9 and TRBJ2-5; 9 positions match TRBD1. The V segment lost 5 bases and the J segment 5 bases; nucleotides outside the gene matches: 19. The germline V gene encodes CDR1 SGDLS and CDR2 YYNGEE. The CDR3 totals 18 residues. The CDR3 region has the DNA TGTGCCAGCAGTTGGACAGGGGCGAACACCGGGGCAGGGGAGACCCAGTACTTC. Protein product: CASSWTGANTGAGETQYF.

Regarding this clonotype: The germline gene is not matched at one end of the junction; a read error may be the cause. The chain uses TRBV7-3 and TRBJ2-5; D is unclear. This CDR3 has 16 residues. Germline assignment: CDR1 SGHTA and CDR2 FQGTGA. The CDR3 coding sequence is TGTGCCAGCAGCTCAAAGGTTGTCGGGTTTCAAGAGTCCCAGTACTTC. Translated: CASSSKVVGFQESQYF. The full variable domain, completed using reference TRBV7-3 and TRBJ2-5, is GAGVSQTPSNKVTEKGKYVELRCDPISGHTALYWYRQSLGQGPEFLIYFQGTGAADDSGLPNDRFFAVRPEGSVSTLKIQRTERGDSAVYLCASSSKVVGFQESQYFGPGTRLLVL.

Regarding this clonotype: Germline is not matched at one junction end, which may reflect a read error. The CDR3 here is CASSSPGVGELQEAQYF. The DNA of the CDR3 is TGTGCCAGCAGCTCCCCCGGAGTGGGCGAGCTGCAAGAGGCCCAGTACTTC. This chain uses TRBV7-9 with TRBJ2-5; D gene uncertain. The length of the CDR3 is 17 residues. Germline loops: CDR1 SEHNR, CDR2 FQNEAQ (reference sequence).

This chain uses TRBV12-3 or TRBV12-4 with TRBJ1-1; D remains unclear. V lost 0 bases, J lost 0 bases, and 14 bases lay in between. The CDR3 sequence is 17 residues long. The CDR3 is CASSLAAVWPMNTEAFF. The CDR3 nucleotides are TGTGCCAGCAGTTTAGCGGCCGTATGGCCCATGAACACTGAAGCTTTCTTT.

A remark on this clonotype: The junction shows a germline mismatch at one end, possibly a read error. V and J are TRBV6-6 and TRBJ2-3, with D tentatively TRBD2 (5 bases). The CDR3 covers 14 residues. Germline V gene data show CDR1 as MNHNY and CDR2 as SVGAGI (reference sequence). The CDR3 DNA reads TGTGCCAACAGTTACCGGGGAGGCACAGATACGCAGTATTTT. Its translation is CANSYRGGTDTQYF.

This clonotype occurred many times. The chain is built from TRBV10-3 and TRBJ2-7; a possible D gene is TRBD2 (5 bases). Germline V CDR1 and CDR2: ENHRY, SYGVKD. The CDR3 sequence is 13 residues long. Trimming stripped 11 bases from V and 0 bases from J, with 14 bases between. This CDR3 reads CAVTGSPSYEQYF. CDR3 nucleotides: TGTGCCGTGACTGGGAGCCCCTCCTACGAGCAGTACTTC.

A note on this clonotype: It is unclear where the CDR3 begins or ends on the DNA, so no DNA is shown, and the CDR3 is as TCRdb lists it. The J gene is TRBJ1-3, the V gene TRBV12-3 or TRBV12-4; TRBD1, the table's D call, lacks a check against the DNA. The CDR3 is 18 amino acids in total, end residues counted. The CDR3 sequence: CASSPNTEAFFGQGTIYF.

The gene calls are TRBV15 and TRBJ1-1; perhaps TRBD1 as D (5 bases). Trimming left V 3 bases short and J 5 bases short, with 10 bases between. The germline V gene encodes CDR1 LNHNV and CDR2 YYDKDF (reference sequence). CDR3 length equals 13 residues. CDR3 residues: CATSSIGDTEAFF. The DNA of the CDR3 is TGTGCCACCAGCAGCATAGGGGATACTGAAGCTTTCTTT.

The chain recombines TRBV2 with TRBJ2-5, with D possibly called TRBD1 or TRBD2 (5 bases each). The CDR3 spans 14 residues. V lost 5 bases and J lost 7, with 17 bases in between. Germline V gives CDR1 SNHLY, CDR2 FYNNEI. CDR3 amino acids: CASSWDPWAGTQYF. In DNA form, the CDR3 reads TGTGCCAGCAGTTGGGACCCCTGGGCGGGGACCCAGTACTTC. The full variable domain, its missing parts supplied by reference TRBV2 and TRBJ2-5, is EPEVTQTPSHQVTQMGQEVILRCVPISNHLYFYWYRQILGQKVEFLVSFYNNEISEKSEIFDDQFSVERPDGSNFTLKIRSTKLEDSAMYFCASSWDPWAGTQYFGPGTRLLVL.

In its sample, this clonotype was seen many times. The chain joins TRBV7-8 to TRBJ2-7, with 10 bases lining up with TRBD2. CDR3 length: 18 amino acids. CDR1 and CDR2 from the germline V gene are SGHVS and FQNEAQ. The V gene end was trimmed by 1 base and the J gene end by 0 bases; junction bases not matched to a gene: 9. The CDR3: CASSLDRSSGRSSYEQYF. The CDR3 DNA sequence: TGTGCCAGCAGCTTAGATAGGAGTAGCGGGAGGAGCTCCTACGAGCAGTACTTC.

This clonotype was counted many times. CDR3 in amino acids: CASSLTSSLRETQYF. In DNA form, the CDR3 reads TGTGCCAGCAGTTTAACATCCTCCCTGAGAGAGACCCAGTACTTC. This sequence joins TRBV12-3 or TRBV12-4 and TRBJ2-5, with D unclear. The CDR3 is 15 amino acids. Trimming shortened V by 2 bases and J by 4 bases, and 14 bases separated the two germline ends.

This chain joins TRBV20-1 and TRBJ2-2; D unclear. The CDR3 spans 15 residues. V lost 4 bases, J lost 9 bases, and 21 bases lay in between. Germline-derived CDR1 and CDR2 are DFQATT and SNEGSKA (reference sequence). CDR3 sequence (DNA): TGCAGTGCTATAGATCGGGTAGGGTGGACCAGGGAGCTGTTTTTT. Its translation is CSAIDRVGWTRELFF.

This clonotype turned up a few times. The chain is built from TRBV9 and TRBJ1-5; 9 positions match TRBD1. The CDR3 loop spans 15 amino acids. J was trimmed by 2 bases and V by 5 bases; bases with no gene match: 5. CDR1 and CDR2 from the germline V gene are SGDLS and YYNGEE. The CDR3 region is CASRLHRGRNQPQHF. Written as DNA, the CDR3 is TGTGCCAGCAGATTACACAGGGGGCGCAATCAGCCCCAGCATTTT.

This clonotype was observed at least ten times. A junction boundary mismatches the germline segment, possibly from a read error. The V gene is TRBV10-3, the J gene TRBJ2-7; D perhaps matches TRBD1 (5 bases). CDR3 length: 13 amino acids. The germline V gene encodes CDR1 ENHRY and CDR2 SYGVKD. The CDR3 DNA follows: TGTGCCATCAATGAGGCAGGGTCCTACGAGCAGTACTTC. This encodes CAINEAGSYEQYF.

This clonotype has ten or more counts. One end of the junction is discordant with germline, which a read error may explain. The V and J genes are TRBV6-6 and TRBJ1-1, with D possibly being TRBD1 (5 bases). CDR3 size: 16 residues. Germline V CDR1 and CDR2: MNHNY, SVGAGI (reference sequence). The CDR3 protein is CACSYSRAGGNTEAFF. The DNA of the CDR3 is TGTGCCTGCAGTTACTCGAGGGCGGGGGGGAACACTGAAGCTTTCTTT.

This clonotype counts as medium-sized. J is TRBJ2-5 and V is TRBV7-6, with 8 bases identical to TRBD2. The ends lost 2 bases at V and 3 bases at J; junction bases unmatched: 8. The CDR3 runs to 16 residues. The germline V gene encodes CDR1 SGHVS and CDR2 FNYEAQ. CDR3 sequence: CASSLYTGGLKETQYF. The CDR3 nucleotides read TGTGCCAGCAGCTTATATACGGGAGGGCTCAAAGAGACCCAGTACTTC.

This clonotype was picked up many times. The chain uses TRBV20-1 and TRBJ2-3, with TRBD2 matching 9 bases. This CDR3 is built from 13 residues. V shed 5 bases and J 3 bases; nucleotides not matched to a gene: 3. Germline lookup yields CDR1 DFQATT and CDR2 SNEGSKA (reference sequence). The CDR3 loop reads CSAQAGGTDTQYF. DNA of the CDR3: TGCAGTGCTCAAGCGGGAGGAACAGATACGCAGTATTTT.

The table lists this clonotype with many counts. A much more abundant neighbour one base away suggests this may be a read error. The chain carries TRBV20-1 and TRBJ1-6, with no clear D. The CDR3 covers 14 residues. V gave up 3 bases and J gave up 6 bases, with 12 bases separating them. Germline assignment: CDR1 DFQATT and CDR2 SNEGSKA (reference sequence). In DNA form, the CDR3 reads TGCAGTGCTAGGCGTGGGTCGTGTAATTCACCCCTCCACTTT. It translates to CSARRGSCNSPLHF.

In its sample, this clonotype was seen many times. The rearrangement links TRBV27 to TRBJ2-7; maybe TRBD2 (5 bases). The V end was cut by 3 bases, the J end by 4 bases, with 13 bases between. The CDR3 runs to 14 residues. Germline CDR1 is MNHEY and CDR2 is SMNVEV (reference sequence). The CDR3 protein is CASSFGGPRYEQYF. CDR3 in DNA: TGTGCCAGCAGTTTCGGCGGGCCTAGGTACGAGCAGTACTTC.

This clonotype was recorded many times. The DNA of the CDR3 is TGTGCCAGCAGTTACTCCAGGGGGCGCACCGGGAACACCATATATTTT. Translation: CASSYSRGRTGNTIYF. The J gene is TRBJ1-3, the V gene TRBV6-6; TRBD1 matches at 8 bases. CDR1 is MNHNY, CDR2 SVGAGI, per germline (reference sequence). Trimming took 0 bases from V and 7 from J; bases not matched to a gene: 8. CDR3 size: 16 residues.

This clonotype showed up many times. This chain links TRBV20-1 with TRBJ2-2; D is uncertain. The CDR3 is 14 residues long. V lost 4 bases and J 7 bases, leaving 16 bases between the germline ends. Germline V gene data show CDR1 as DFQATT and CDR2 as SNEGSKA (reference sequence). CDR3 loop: CSAKEGSAGGELFF. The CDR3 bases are TGCAGTGCTAAAGAAGGCAGCGCCGGCGGGGAGCTGTTTTTT.

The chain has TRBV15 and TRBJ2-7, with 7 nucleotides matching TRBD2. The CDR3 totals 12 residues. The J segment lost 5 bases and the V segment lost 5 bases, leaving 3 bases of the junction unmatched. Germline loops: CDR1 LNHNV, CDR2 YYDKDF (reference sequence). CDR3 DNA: TGTGCCACCAGCGGCGGGAGCCACGAGCAGTACTTC. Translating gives CATSGGSHEQYF.